This T cell receptor beta chain derives from a study of cytomegalovirus exposure and HLA in healthy donors (dated by TCRdb to 2017 to 2019). About the full investigation: A later analysis indicated that the 95 to 150 validation repertoires were generated on the platform also employed for the 700 or so repertoires of the first cohort. To predict cytomegalovirus infection status, the study brought together high-throughput TCR immunosequencing, statistical association of individual TCRs with disease status, and machine learning. The study aimed to test whether cataloging public T cell receptors could reveal signatures of past pathogen exposure. Along with the approximately 650-subject first cohort, a separate validation cohort of over a hundred different subjects was used. Overall results and qualifications from the work: Most TCR sequences were observed very rarely across donors, whereas some public TCRs were present in many individuals. A later analysis found that TCRs clustered in the first cohort also tended to co-occur in the roughly 120 validation repertoires, with 90% to 95% of cluster scores above 0. A later analysis lacked HLA typing for the validation cohort, so it scored co-occurrence in that cohort across all 110 or so repertoires. Cytomegalovirus status was reported to be diagnosed by the classifier with high specificity and sensitivity in both the original and validation cohorts. In the study, around 150 TCR beta chains were listed as associated with cytomegalovirus. It was suggested by the authors that the approach could potentially be generalized to other disease states and immunological phenotypes. In vitro tests confirmed that three of the cytomegalovirus-associated TCR beta chains recognize cytomegalovirus antigens.

The donors were included in the validation cohort of 120 subjects, a group kept apart from the roughly 690-subject first cohort. Library generation was performed with the immunoSEQ multiplex PCR assay. Per the original workflow: A statistical classification framework was built for diagnosing cytomegalovirus status from the catalog of TCR beta chain sequences. What TCRdb holds here is the immuneACCESS table cut down to in-frame rearrangements. Part of the clones is not present; checked against another copy, under half of the missing clones reflect an unresolved V gene, and the others are unexplained. Clone size and the V and J calls come from that table; the DNA yielded D and trimming. This sample comprises some 170,000 clones, around 86% of them detected only once. The ten largest clones take up 2% to 3% of the sample. Via the germline V gene, CDR1 is MDHEN and CDR2 SYDVKM. V loses 5 bases, J loses 2 bases, and the germline ends lie 16 bases apart. From the cysteine through the phenylalanine, the CDR3 covers 15 amino acids. The only DNA kept is the CDR3, 45 bases in frame from the first base.

This clone was picked up one time. The target of this receptor is not known. Per-base qualities were not stored, and no clone one base away is much larger. This receptor chain uses TRBV28 and TRBJ2-7; no D segment can be confidently identified. The TCR originated in a man younger than 30 in good health and CMV-seropositive. Sequencing was done on a sample of PBMCs. Here is the DNA: TGTGCCAGCAGTAAAACAGTCAGGCTCGCCTACGAGCAGTACTTC. The translation is CASSKTVRLAYEQYF.